This is a list of T cell receptor beta chains from one sample in a study of T-cell memory formation after mild COVID-19. One entry per CDR3 protein, called by TCRdb with MiXCR from the 5' RACE reads. Among 350,000 or so distinct CDR3 sequences listed, under 25% were seen once. Sequenced input: PBMCs or a T cell subset sorted from them (not recorded which). The receptors derive from an adult woman who had mild COVID-19 (a few samples of this study predate the infection). Cell type and time point are not known. Both conserved end residues are part of each CDR3. Each record gives: J gene, clone size, V gene, D gene, CDR3 protein, CDR3 DNA. The D gene is left open where the match is weak. Clone size is stated in some rows and not others, as once, few, many or a class when expanded.

J: TRBJ2-1; size: few; V: TRBV7-2; D: -; CDR3: CASSLMGESSYNEQFF; DNA: TGTGCCAGCAGCTTAATGGGAGAGAGCTCCTACAATGAGCAGTTCTTC
J: TRBJ1-3; size: -; V: TRBV4-3; D: -; CDR3: CASSQDSARNTIYF; DNA: TGCGCCAGCAGCCAAGATTCTGCCCGAAACACCATATATTTT
J: TRBJ2-5; size: -; V: TRBV7-6; D: TRBD2; CDR3: CASSLKAGGGTQETQYF; DNA: TGTGCCAGCAGCCTAAAAGCGGGGGGAGGAACACAAGAGACCCAGTACTTC
J: TRBJ2-5; size: -; V: TRBV7-9; D: -; CDR3: CASSLLGTLPQETQYF; DNA: TGTGCCAGCAGCTTACTCGGTACACTTCCCCAAGAGACCCAGTACTTC
J: TRBJ2-5; size: few; V: TRBV5-1; D: -; CDR3: CASSLSAGLETQYF; DNA: TGCGCCAGCAGCTTGTCTGCGGGGCTAGAGACCCAGTACTTC
J: TRBJ2-2; size: few; V: TRBV30; D: -; CDR3: CAWSPGNSGPGELFF; DNA: TGTGCCTGGAGTCCGGGGAATTCGGGTCCCGGGGAGCTGTTTTTT
J: TRBJ2-1; size: few; V: TRBV15; D: -; CDR3: CATSLSNEQFF; DNA: TGTGCCACCTCCCTATCCAATGAGCAGTTCTTC
J: TRBJ2-7; size: -; V: TRBV6-5; D: TRBD1; CDR3: CASSRDSPGYEQYF; DNA: TGTGCCAGCAGTCGGGACAGCCCGGGGTACGAGCAGTACTTC
J: TRBJ2-1; size: -; V: TRBV7-2; D: TRBD2; CDR3: CASSLGSAGEQFF; DNA: TGTGCCAGCAGCTTAGGATCAGCGGGAGAACAGTTCTTC
J: TRBJ1-1; size: -; V: TRBV7-9; D: -; CDR3: CASSLGGGDGAEAFF; DNA: TGTGCCAGCAGCTTAGGCGGCGGGGATGGGGCTGAAGCTTTCTTT
J: TRBJ1-2; size: -; V: TRBV27; D: -; CDR3: CASSQDSRRTNYYGYTF; DNA: TGTGCCAGCAGTCAAGACAGCCGCCGGACCAACTACTATGGCTACACCTTC
J: TRBJ1-6; size: many; V: TRBV15; D: -; CDR3: CATSRTDMAGSSPLHF; DNA: TGTGCCACCAGCAGGACCGATATGGCGGGGAGTTCACCCCTCCACTTT
J: TRBJ2-3; size: -; V: TRBV30; D: TRBD2; CDR3: CAWSDPSGRIADTQYF; DNA: TGTGCCTGGAGTGACCCTAGCGGGAGGATCGCAGATACGCAGTATTTT
J: TRBJ2-5; size: few; V: TRBV5-6; D: -; CDR3: CASSFVRQSSETQYF; DNA: TGTGCCAGCAGCTTTGTCCGACAGTCTTCAGAGACCCAGTACTTC
J: TRBJ2-1; size: few; V: TRBV9; D: -; CDR3: CASSVGDSYNEQFF; DNA: TGTGCCAGCAGCGTCGGGGATTCCTACAATGAGCAGTTCTTC
J: TRBJ2-3; size: few; V: TRBV20-1; D: -; CDR3: CSAEERRTSTDTQYF; DNA: TGCAGTGCCGAAGAGCGGAGAACTAGCACAGATACGCAGTATTTT
J: TRBJ2-7; size: -; V: TRBV9; D: TRBD2; CDR3: CASTPLGLAEYEQYF; DNA: TGTGCCAGCACCCCCCTGGGACTAGCGGAGTACGAGCAGTACTTC
J: TRBJ2-3; size: few; V: TRBV5-1; D: -; CDR3: CASSLGAGSLTDTQYF; DNA: TGCGCCAGCAGCCTCGGGGCAGGAAGCTTGACAGATACGCAGTATTTT
J: TRBJ2-7; size: few; V: TRBV7-2; D: TRBD1; CDR3: CASSLDRAVSYEQYF; DNA: TGTGCCAGCAGCTTGGACAGGGCGGTTTCCTACGAGCAGTACTTC
J: TRBJ2-7; size: few; V: TRBV29-1; D: -; CDR3: CSADKRVSSYEQYF; DNA: TGCAGCGCCGATAAGCGGGTATCATCCTACGAGCAGTACTTC
J: TRBJ2-7; size: few; V: TRBV7-9; D: -; CDR3: CASSPSTVYAEQYF; DNA: TGTGCCAGCAGCCCTTCGACAGTATACGCCGAGCAGTACTTC
J: TRBJ1-2; size: -; V: TRBV4-1; D: -; CDR3: CASSQERVAWYGYTF; DNA: TGCGCCAGCAGCCAAGAGAGGGTCGCATGGTATGGCTACACCTTC
J: TRBJ2-1; size: -; V: TRBV9; D: -; CDR3: CASSVRLAAYNEQFF; DNA: TGTGCCAGCAGCGTAAGACTTGCAGCCTACAATGAGCAGTTCTTC
J: TRBJ2-3; size: few; V: TRBV11-2; D: TRBD2; CDR3: CASSDRTSWRDTQYF; DNA: TGTGCCAGCAGTGACCGGACTAGCTGGCGGGATACGCAGTATTTT
J: TRBJ2-5; size: many; V: TRBV24-1; D: TRBD1; CDR3: CATSDEDRGQETQYF; DNA: TGTGCCACCAGTGATGAGGACAGGGGACAAGAGACCCAGTACTTC